One sample yielded the 24 T cell receptor beta chains listed below, sequenced in a study of control samples from healthy donors and cancer patients. Clones were read by immunoSEQ multiplex PCR, and TCRdb kept only the in-frame ones, dropping some. The data contain 400,000 to 450,000 clones, 90% of them singletons. The specimen sequenced was PBMCs. Source of these receptors: a man aged 40-50 years with head and neck cancer.

This sequence joins TRBV4-1 and TRBJ1-2; TRBD1 might be the D (5 bases). The V end was cut by 0 bases, the J end by 4 bases, with 15 bases between. Germline CDR1 and CDR2: MGHRA and YSYEKL. The CDR3 sequence is 16 residues long. CDR3 nucleotides: TGCGCCAGCAGCCAAGATCAGGTCGACAGTCTCTATGGCTACACCTTC. Translated, it gives CASSQDQVDSLYGYTF.

V and J are TRBV27 and TRBJ1-4, with a weak D call TRBD1 (6 bases). CDR1 and CDR2 from the germline V gene are MNHEY and SMNVEV (reference sequence). This CDR3 contains 15 residues. V was shortened by 5 bases and J by 8 bases, with 18 bases between the two germline ends. DNA for the CDR3: TGTGCCAGCAGTCCCATGGGGGGCTTGTTCGAAAAACTGTTTTTT. Amino acid sequence: CASSPMGGLFEKLFF.

The chain links TRBV13 to TRBJ1-1, with D perhaps matching TRBD1 (6 bases). The CDR3 sequence is 15 residues long. Germline V gene lookup returns CDR1 PRHDT and CDR2 FYEKMQ (reference sequence). The V end was cut by 1 base, the J end by 0 bases, with 9 bases between. The CDR3 region has the DNA TGTGCCAGCAGCTTAGAAGGGGGAGTGAACACTGAAGCTTTCTTT. This gives the protein CASSLEGGVNTEAFF.

This clone turned up a few times. This chain uses TRBV29-1 with TRBJ1-5; 10 bases line up with TRBD1. The germline V gene encodes CDR1 SQVTM and CDR2 ANQGSEA. Trimming cost V 7 bases and J 7 bases; bases outside gene matches: 10. The CDR3 totals 14 residues. CDR3 sequence (DNA): TGCAGCGCCGTGGGGGACAGGGGAGGCCAGCCCCAGCATTTT. Protein: CSAVGDRGGQPQHF.

The table lists this clone with a few counts. This sequence joins TRBV5-6 and TRBJ2-5; D gene unclear. This CDR3 is 14 amino acids long. Trimming shortened V by 3 bases and J by 5 bases, and 14 bases separated the two germline ends. Germline-derived CDR1 and CDR2 are SGHDT and YYEEEE. CDR3 amino acids: CASSSRGLKETQYF. CDR3 in DNA: TGTGCCAGCAGCTCACGAGGCCTCAAGGAGACCCAGTACTTC.

The CDR3 here is CASSWGRNSPLHF. In nucleotides, the CDR3 is TGTGCCAGCAGTTGGGGACGAAATTCACCCCTCCACTTT. The genes are TRBV6-5 and TRBJ1-6, with a weak D call TRBD1 (5 bases). The CDR3 is 13 amino acids. Per germline, CDR1 MNHEY and CDR2 SVGAGI. V was cut by 4 bases and J by 7 bases, with 8 bases left in between.

This clone came up many times. The chain carries TRBV7-3 and TRBJ2-6; a possible D gene is TRBD1 (6 bases). The germline CDR1 and CDR2 sequences are SGHTA and FQGTGA. The CDR3 has 16 amino acids. V was cut by 1 base and J by 2 bases, with 9 bases left in between. Here the CDR3 reads CASSLSAGAGANVLTF. The CDR3 coding sequence is TGTGCCAGCAGCTTAAGTGCAGGGGCTGGGGCCAACGTCCTGACTTTC.

The V call is TRBV30, the J call TRBJ1-5, with a tentative D call TRBD1 (6 bases). The V gene lost 2 bases and the J gene lost 0 bases, with 11 bases spanning the gap. The CDR3 is 15 amino acids. Per the germline V gene, CDR1 is GTSNPN and CDR2 is SVGIG (reference sequence). The CDR3 region is CAWSWAGVSNQPQHF. The CDR3 DNA reads TGTGCCTGGAGTTGGGCAGGGGTTAGCAATCAGCCCCAGCATTTT. Variable domain in full (rest from reference TRBV30 and TRBJ1-5): SQTIHQWPATLVQPVGSPLSLECTVEGTSNPNLYWYRQAAGRGLQLLFYSVGIGQISSEVPQNLSASRPQDRQFILSSKKLLLSDSGFYLCAWSWAGVSNQPQHFGDGTRLSIL.

Worth noting for this clone: The sample holds other DNA sequences that translate to the same CDR3. The rearrangement links TRBV5-1 to TRBJ1-1; 7 bases fit TRBD1. Looked up from germline, CDR1 is SGHRS and CDR2 is YFSETQ. CDR3 length: 13 amino acids. V gave up 1 base and J gave up 4 bases; unmatched junction bases: 1. This CDR3 is CASSLQGVTEAFF. CDR3 DNA sequence: TGCGCCAGCAGCTTGCAGGGGGTCACTGAAGCTTTCTTT.

This rearrangement joins TRBV7-3 to TRBJ2-6, with D tentatively TRBD1 (5 bases). CDR3 length: 15 residues. V was cut by 8 bases and J by 0 bases, with 11 bases left in between. Germline V lookup: CDR1 SGHTA, CDR2 FQGTGA. The CDR3 coding sequence is TGTGCCAGCCGACAAGGGGTCTCTGGGGCCAACGTCCTGACTTTC. This translates into CASRQGVSGANVLTF.

This clone showed up just once. This chain uses TRBV20-1 with TRBJ1-2; tentatively, D is TRBD1 (5 bases). This CDR3 contains 10 residues. Germline V gene lookup returns CDR1 DFQATT and CDR2 SNEGSKA (reference sequence). V lost 4 bases and J lost 6, with 6 bases in between. CDR3 loop: CSATGNGYTF. CDR3 bases: TGCAGTGCTACAGGGAATGGCTACACCTTC.

The chain carries TRBV5-4 and TRBJ2-2; D possibly corresponds to TRBD2 (5 bases). Per germline, CDR1 SGHNT and CDR2 YYREEE (reference sequence). CDR3 length equals 16 residues. The V and J ends lost 0 bases and 1 base respectively, with 10 bases between them. CDR3 sequence (DNA): TGTGCCAGCAGCTTGGGATGGGAGCGGAACACCGGGGAGCTGTTTTTT. Protein product: CASSLGWERNTGELFF.

This clone was seen only once. The rearrangement links TRBV10-2 to TRBJ1-4, with D maybe TRBD1 (5 bases). Deletions cut 3 bases from V and 8 bases from J, with 10 bases between. Germline loops: CDR1 WSHSY, CDR2 SAAADI. The CDR3 consists of 13 residues. CDR3: CASSEWDGEKLFF. Written as DNA, the CDR3 is TGCGCCAGCAGTGAATGGGACGGCGAAAAACTGTTTTTT.

The J gene is TRBJ2-7, the V gene TRBV18; the D is unclear. The germline V and J ends were trimmed by 6 bases and 2 bases, with 17 bases remaining between them. The CDR3 has 15 residues. CDR1 and CDR2 from the germline V gene are KGHSH and LQKENI. The CDR3 sequence is CASSLGRGGTYEQYF. CDR3 in DNA: TGTGCCAGCTCTCTGGGCCGAGGTGGGACCTACGAGCAGTACTTC.

V gene TRBV27 combines with J gene TRBJ1-3; the D gene is possibly TRBD1 (5 bases). The germline CDR1 and CDR2 sequences are MNHEY and SMNVEV (reference sequence). The germline V and J ends were trimmed by 7 bases and 4 bases, with 14 bases remaining between them. The CDR3 sequence is 14 residues long. The CDR3 nucleotides are TGTGCCAGCAAGCTCAGGGCCACAGGAAACACCATATATTTT. Protein: CASKLRATGNTIYF.

The J gene is TRBJ2-1, the V gene TRBV12-5, with unresolved D. The V and J ends lost 6 bases and 0 bases respectively, with 6 bases between them. There are 13 residues in the CDR3. Germline V CDR1 and CDR2: LGHNT, FRNRAP. This chain's CDR3 is CASGPGSYNEQFF. In DNA form, the CDR3 reads TGTGCTAGTGGGCCCGGCTCCTACAATGAGCAGTTCTTC.

This clone was observed a single time. The chain couples TRBV28 to TRBJ2-7; TRBD1 agrees at 7 bases. The CDR3 runs to 13 residues. V dropped 6 bases and J dropped 3; count of bases not matched to a gene: 5. Germline V gives CDR1 MDHEN, CDR2 SYDVKM. CDR3 region: CASRAGGGYEQYF. CDR3 coding DNA: TGTGCCAGCAGAGCAGGGGGTGGCTACGAGCAGTACTTC. Combining the CDR3 with reference TRBV28 and TRBJ2-7 gives the whole variable domain DVKVTQSSRYLVKRTGEKVFLECVQDMDHENMFWYRQDPGLGLRLIYFSYDVKMKEKGDIPEGYSVSREKKERFSLILESASTNQTSMYLCASRAGGGYEQYFGPGTRLTVT.

This clone showed up just once. This chain joins TRBV20-1 and TRBJ1-1; no firm D call. Looked up from germline, CDR1 is DFQATT and CDR2 is SNEGSKA (reference sequence). The V gene lost 6 bases and the J gene lost 4 bases, with 3 bases spanning the gap. The CDR3 covers 9 residues. The CDR3 protein is CSAGTEAFF. CDR3 in DNA: TGCAGTGCAGGCACTGAAGCTTTCTTT.

This clone has a single count. The V call is TRBV5-5, the J call TRBJ1-1; weak D call: TRBD1 (6 bases). V gave up 0 bases and J gave up 8 bases, with 20 bases separating them. This CDR3 is 16 amino acids long. The germline V gene has CDR1 SGHKS and CDR2 YYEKEE (reference sequence). The CDR3 DNA reads as TGTGCCAGCAGCTTGGAAATAGGACAGTACTTACTCGAAGCTTTCTTT. Translated, it gives CASSLEIGQYLLEAFF.

The chain has TRBV19 and TRBJ2-3, with D hard to call. There are 14 residues in the CDR3. V lost 6 bases, J lost 1 base, and 11 bases lay in between. Germline values: CDR1 LNHDA, CDR2 SQIVND (reference sequence). The CDR3 here is CASRGALGTDTQYF. DNA for the CDR3: TGTGCCAGTAGAGGCGCCTTGGGCACAGATACGCAGTATTTT.

This chain connects TRBV27 to TRBJ2-1; the match to TRBD2 covers 13 bases. Losses at the gene ends were 4 bases for V and 6 bases for J; bases not matched to a gene: 6. Germline V lookup: CDR1 MNHEY, CDR2 SMNVEV (reference sequence). The CDR3 loop spans 16 amino acids. The CDR3 DNA reads TGTGCCAGCAGTTCGGTACTAGCGGGGGGGTTCAATGAGCAGTTCTTC. Amino acids: CASSSVLAGGFNEQFF.

V gene TRBV7-2 combines with J gene TRBJ1-6; 10 nucleotides line up with TRBD1. The CDR3 is 15 amino acids. The germline V gene encodes CDR1 SGHTA and CDR2 FQGNSA. The J segment lost 9 bases and the V segment lost 4 bases, leaving 6 bases of the junction unmatched. The CDR3 protein is CASSYRQGASSPLHF. CDR3 nucleotides: TGTGCCAGCAGCTACCGACAGGGGGCAAGTTCACCCCTCCACTTT. Full variable domain (missing parts from reference TRBV7-2 and TRBJ1-6): GAGVSQSPSNKVTEKGKDVELRCDPISGHTALYWYRQSLGQGLEFLIYFQGNSAPDKSGLPSDRFSAERTGGSVSTLTIQRTQQEDSAVYLCASSYRQGASSPLHFGNGTRLTVT.

The V call is TRBV28, the J call TRBJ1-5; D not resolved. The CDR3 runs to 15 residues. Germline V lookup: CDR1 MDHEN, CDR2 SYDVKM. V dropped 7 bases and J dropped 2 bases, with 15 bases sitting between them. CDR3 amino acids: CASKVRFNGNQPQHF. CDR3 DNA: TGTGCCAGCAAAGTCAGATTTAATGGCAATCAGCCCCAGCATTTT. The full variable domain, completed using reference TRBV28 and TRBJ1-5, is DVKVTQSSRYLVKRTGEKVFLECVQDMDHENMFWYRQDPGLGLRLIYFSYDVKMKEKGDIPEGYSVSREKKERFSLILESASTNQTSMYLCASKVRFNGNQPQHFGDGTRLSIL.

The J gene is TRBJ1-1, the V gene TRBV29-1, with unresolved D. Per the germline V gene, CDR1 is SQVTM and CDR2 is ANQGSEA. CDR3 length: 12 amino acids. Trimming removed 6 bases from V and 3 bases from J, with 11 bases in between. CDR3 nucleotides: TGCAGCGTCAGACTTGAGGACACTGAAGCTTTCTTT. Translation: CSVRLEDTEAFF.